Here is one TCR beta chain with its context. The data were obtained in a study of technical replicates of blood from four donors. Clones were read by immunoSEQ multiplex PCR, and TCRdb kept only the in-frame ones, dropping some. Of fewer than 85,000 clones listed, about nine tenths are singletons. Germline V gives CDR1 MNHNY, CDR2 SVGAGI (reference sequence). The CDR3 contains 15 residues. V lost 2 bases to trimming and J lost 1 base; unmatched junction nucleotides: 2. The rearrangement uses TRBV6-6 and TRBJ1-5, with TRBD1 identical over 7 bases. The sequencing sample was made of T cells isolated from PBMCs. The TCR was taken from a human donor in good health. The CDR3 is CASSYVTGSNQPQHF. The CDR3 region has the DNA TGTGCCAGCAGTTACGTGACAGGGAGCAATCAGCCCCAGCATTTT.